These 27 T cell receptor beta chains were sequenced from one sample in a study of T cell responses to AZD1222 COVID-19 vaccine. Libraries were prepared by immunoSEQ multiplex PCR; TCRdb keeps only in-frame clonotypes and omits some of them. This sample yields about 100,000 clones, of which about 86% are seen a single time; approximately 3% belongs to the top ten. Sequences were derived from peripheral blood, sampled on day 0 of AZD1222 vaccination. These receptors were obtained from an adult in good health.

The J gene is TRBJ1-4, the V gene TRBV3-1 (or the pseudogene TRBV3-2); 10 bases are a match to TRBD1. The CDR3 contains 15 residues. Germline loops: CDR1 LGHDT, CDR2 YNNKEL (reference sequence). V was pared by 4 bases and J by 8 bases, with 7 bases of the junction left unmatched. The CDR3 coding sequence is TGTGCCAGCAGCCTTGGGACAGGGGTAAGAGAAAAACTGTTTTTT. This gives the protein CASSLGTGVREKLFF.

The J gene is TRBJ1-1, the V gene TRBV7-2; D is unresolved. Trimming left V 3 bases short and J 1 base short, with 9 bases between. Looked up from germline, CDR1 is SGHTA and CDR2 is FQGNSA. The CDR3 is 14 amino acids. Here the CDR3 DNA reads TGTGCCAGCAGCTTGTTCCCCGAGAACACTGAAGCTTTCTTT. It translates to CASSLFPENTEAFF.

Points on this clone: This CDR3 is also generated by other DNA sequences in the sample. The rearrangement joins TRBV18 to TRBJ1-2; maybe TRBD1 (5 bases). V was clipped by 2 bases and J by 3 bases, with 7 bases between them. Germline V lookup: CDR1 KGHSH, CDR2 LQKENI. CDR3 length: 13 amino acids. The CDR3 DNA sequence: TGTGCCAGCTCACCAGAAGGGGACTATGGCTACACCTTC. It specifies CASSPEGDYGYTF. The complete variable domain, with remaining parts taken from reference TRBV18 and TRBJ1-2, reads NAGVMQNPRHLVRRRGQEARLRCSPMKGHSHVYWYRQLPEEGLKFMVYLQKENIIDESGMPKERFSAEFPKEGPSILRIQQVVRGDSAAYFCASSPEGDYGYTFGSGTRLTVV.

The chain combines TRBV24-1 with TRBJ1-4; D is unclear. The CDR3 is made up of 13 amino acids. Germline loops: CDR1 KGHDR, CDR2 SFDVKD. V was trimmed by 2 bases and J by 6 bases, leaving 6 bases between them. Written as DNA, the CDR3 is TGTGCCACCAGTGATTGGACGGATGAAAAACTGTTTTTT. This sequence encodes CATSDWTDEKLFF.

The chain uses TRBV12-3 or TRBV12-4 and TRBJ2-3; no reliable D call. Between the trimmed V and J ends, which lost 5 bases and 2 bases, there was a span of 2 bases. The CDR3 runs to 11 residues. The CDR3 protein is CASSPTDTQYF. The CDR3 DNA reads as TGTGCCAGCAGTCCCACAGATACGCAGTATTTT.

CDR3 sequence reads: CASSRVITGELFF. The CDR3 region has the DNA TGTGCCAGTTCCAGGGTAATCACCGGGGAGCTGTTTTTT. This chain joins TRBV19 and TRBJ2-2, with a weak D call TRBD1 (5 bases). The CDR3 contains 13 residues. The V end was cut by 8 bases, the J end by 4 bases, with 11 bases between. Germline-derived CDR1 and CDR2 are LNHDA and SQIVND (reference sequence).

The J gene is TRBJ1-2, the V gene TRBV6-5, with 7 bases aligning to TRBD1. This CDR3 has 15 residues. V shed 8 bases, J shed 2 bases, and the junction held 11 bases outside the gene matches. CDR1 and CDR2 from the germline V gene are MNHEY and SVGAGI. CDR3 protein: CASQFDRDGNYGYTF. The DNA for the CDR3 is TGTGCCAGCCAGTTCGACAGGGACGGAAACTATGGCTACACCTTC.

This chain connects TRBV5-4 to TRBJ1-1; D is unresolved. Germline V lookup: CDR1 SGHNT, CDR2 YYREEE (reference sequence). The CDR3 is made up of 14 amino acids. V lost 4 bases to trimming and J lost 1 base, with 11 bases between them. CDR3 DNA sequence: TGTGCCAGCAGCCCCGCGGGGAGGAACACTGAAGCTTTCTTT. It codes for CASSPAGRNTEAFF.

This clone is deemed medium-sized. The chain carries TRBV25-1 and TRBJ2-7, with a weak D call TRBD2 (6 bases). In germline, CDR1 is MGHDK, CDR2 SYGVNS. The CDR3 is made up of 13 amino acids. The V and J ends lost 2 bases and 2 bases respectively, with 7 bases between them. CDR3 protein: CASSEAGTYEQYF. The CDR3 nucleotides are TGTGCCAGCAGTGAAGCGGGGACCTACGAGCAGTACTTC.

This rearrangement joins TRBV4-3 to TRBJ1-1, with D unclear. This CDR3 comprises 15 residues. Trimming took 0 bases from V and 1 from J, leaving 9 bases between them. From germline, CDR1 is LGHNA and CDR2 YSLEER. The CDR3 spells CASSQELGRNTEAFF. The CDR3 coding sequence is TGCGCCAGCAGCCAAGAACTCGGGCGGAACACTGAAGCTTTCTTT.

V gene TRBV19 combines with J gene TRBJ2-3; D remains unclear. Germline V gives CDR1 LNHDA, CDR2 SQIVND (reference sequence). Trimming stripped 3 bases from V and 0 bases from J, with 10 bases between. This CDR3 has 15 amino acids. This chain's CDR3 is CASSIGLLSTDTQYF. The CDR3 DNA reads TGTGCCAGTAGTATCGGGCTTCTTAGCACAGATACGCAGTATTTT.

The DNA of the CDR3 is TGTGCCAGCGGGTTGGAGGGAAATTCACCCCTCCACTTT. Protein: CASGLEGNSPLHF. The gene calls are TRBV6-4 and TRBJ1-6; D uncertain. The CDR3 runs to 13 residues. Trimming pared 8 bases from V and 7 bases from J, leaving 12 bases between. Germline V lookup: CDR1 MRHNA, CDR2 SNTAGT.

The chain is built from TRBV27 and TRBJ1-6; D is ambiguous. CDR1 and CDR2 from the germline V gene are MNHEY and SMNVEV (reference sequence). Between the trimmed V and J ends, which lost 10 bases and 3 bases, there was a span of 7 bases. The length of the CDR3 is 12 residues. The CDR3 DNA sequence: TGTGCCACCCGTAGCTATAATTCACCCCTCCACTTT. This sequence encodes CATRSYNSPLHF.

CDR3 coding DNA: TGTGCCAGCAGTTCCCCGACGGGACAGGGGTATGGCTACACCTTC. Its translation is CASSSPTGQGYGYTF. The V gene is TRBV28, the J gene TRBJ1-2, with TRBD1 identical over 10 bases. Germline CDR1 is MDHEN and CDR2 is SYDVKM. The CDR3 contains 15 residues. Germline trimming cut 4 bases from V and 5 bases from J; bases unmatched to any gene: 7.

This clone has only one observation. DNA of the CDR3: TGTGCCAGCAGCACCCGGGGTAGCAATCAGCCCCAGCATTTT. Protein product: CASSTRGSNQPQHF. The chain couples TRBV11-2 to TRBJ1-5; D remains unclear. With 5 bases removed from V and 0 bases from J, the gap between germline ends came to 8 bases. In germline, CDR1 is SGHAT, CDR2 FQNNGV. This CDR3 spans 14 amino acids.

The V gene is TRBV7-2, the J gene TRBJ2-2; D may correspond to TRBD1 or TRBD2 (5 bases each). Germline V gene sequence: CDR1 SGHTA, CDR2 FQGNSA. V was cut by 5 bases and J by 11 bases, with 18 bases left in between. The CDR3 extends over 14 amino acids. CDR3 coding DNA: TGTGCCAGCAGCCCCCGGGGCCTTATAGGAGAGCTGTTTTTT. Its translation is CASSPRGLIGELFF.

V is TRBV18 and J is TRBJ1-2; a possible D gene is TRBD1 (6 bases). Germline values: CDR1 KGHSH, CDR2 LQKENI. CDR3 length: 13 residues. Trimming took off 6 bases at V and 2 bases at J, with 10 bases between the two ends. The CDR3 nucleotides are TGTGCCAGCTCGCACAGGGAGAACTATGGCTACACCTTC. This encodes CASSHRENYGYTF.

The chain couples TRBV27 to TRBJ1-1; 7 nucleotides line up with TRBD1. The CDR3 has 12 amino acids. V shed 5 bases and J 11 bases; nucleotides not matched to a gene: 8. Germline V gene sequence: CDR1 MNHEY, CDR2 SMNVEV (reference sequence). DNA of the CDR3: TGTGCCAGCAGTCGCGACAGGGAGCGGGCTTTCTTT. Translation gives CASSRDRERAFF.

V gene TRBV2 combines with J gene TRBJ2-1, with TRBD1 identical over 8 bases. Germline V gene data show CDR1 as SNHLY and CDR2 as FYNNEI. The J segment lost 7 bases and the V segment lost 8 bases, leaving 10 bases of the junction unmatched. CDR3 length: 14 residues. The CDR3 DNA reads TGTGCCAGCTCGTTATTGACAGGGGCAAATGAGCAGTTCTTC. Amino acids: CASSLLTGANEQFF. Together with reference TRBV2 and TRBJ2-1, the CDR3 gives the full variable domain: EPEVTQTPSHQVTQMGQEVILRCVPISNHLYFYWYRQILGQKVEFLVSFYNNEISEKSEIFDDQFSVERPDGSNFTLKIRSTKLEDSAMYFCASSLLTGANEQFFGPGTRLTVL.

The rearrangement uses TRBV15 and TRBJ1-5; D is possibly TRBD1 (6 bases). V lost 1 base, J lost 2 bases, and 15 bases lay in between. This CDR3 is built from 17 residues. The germline CDR1 and CDR2 sequences are LNHNV and YYDKDF (reference sequence). Here the CDR3 reads CATSRVPTGWGNQPQHF. CDR3 DNA sequence: TGTGCCACCAGCAGAGTCCCTACAGGGTGGGGCAATCAGCCCCAGCATTTT.

V is TRBV29-1 and J is TRBJ2-2; D is possibly TRBD2 (6 bases). The V end lost 7 bases, the J end lost 2 bases, and 14 bases lay between the germline ends. This CDR3 has 14 amino acids. Germline V gene lookup returns CDR1 SQVTM and CDR2 ANQGSEA. This CDR3 is CSGRAGFNTGELFF. The CDR3 bases are TGCAGCGGAAGAGCGGGTTTCAACACCGGGGAGCTGTTTTTT.

The DNA of the CDR3 is TGTGCCAGCAGTGTAGGCGGGCGCCTGTTAGTAGATACGCAGTATTTT. Translating gives CASSVGGRLLVDTQYF. The V gene is TRBV6-1, the J gene TRBJ2-3; D may be TRBD2 (5 bases). CDR1 and CDR2 (germline): MNHNS, SASEGT. The CDR3 runs 16 residues. V lost 4 bases and J lost 5, with 19 bases in between.

This chain links TRBV6-5 with TRBJ1-2, with 7 bases identical to TRBD1. V lost 4 bases to trimming and J lost 3 bases; unmatched junction nucleotides: 8. This CDR3 has 15 residues. Germline-derived CDR1 and CDR2 are MNHEY and SVGAGI. The CDR3 DNA reads as TGTGCCAGCAGTTCCCGGGCAGGGGGGTACTATGGCTACACCTTC. Translated, it gives CASSSRAGGYYGYTF.

The rearrangement uses TRBV18 and TRBJ1-1, with 8 bases aligning to TRBD1. Unmatched junction bases numbered 7, after V lost 3 bases and J lost 10 bases. The V gene's germline CDR1 is KGHSH and CDR2 LQKENI. The CDR3 spans 13 residues. CDR3 bases: TGTGCCAGCTCACCCGGACAGGGTATGAGAGCTTTCTTT. Translated, it gives CASSPGQGMRAFF.

The DNA for the CDR3 is TGTGCCAGTAGTATGGGCAGGGGAGCGAACACTGAAGCTTTCTTT. Amino acid sequence: CASSMGRGANTEAFF. The V and J genes are TRBV19 and TRBJ1-1; D may be TRBD1 (6 bases). Trimming removed 3 bases at V and 1 base at J, with 12 bases between. Germline assignment: CDR1 LNHDA and CDR2 SQIVND (reference sequence). The CDR3 is 15 amino acids.

The V call is TRBV28, the J call TRBJ2-7; 7 bases are shared with TRBD2. Germline V gives CDR1 MDHEN, CDR2 SYDVKM. V dropped 5 bases and J dropped 4; count of bases not matched to a gene: 11. The CDR3 consists of 15 residues. CDR3 sequence (DNA): TGTGCCAGCAGTCCCGGGGGGACCAGGGTTTACGAGCAGTACTTC. It specifies CASSPGGTRVYEQYF.

The chain is built from TRBV5-5 and TRBJ1-2; 8 nucleotides agree with TRBD1. J lost 9 bases, V lost 0 bases, and 7 bases had no gene match. Looked up from germline, CDR1 is SGHKS and CDR2 is YYEKEE (reference sequence). The CDR3 totals 14 residues. The CDR3 DNA sequence: TGTGCCAGCAGCTTGGCGGGCAGGGGGCGAAGCTACACCTTC. This translates into CASSLAGRGRSYTF.